These 10 T cell receptor beta chains originate from one sample sequenced in a study of monozygotic twins with cystic fibrosis. The repertoire was sequenced with immunoSEQ multiplex PCR; TCRdb's copy has only in-frame clones and lacks some. The sample includes 25,000 to 35,000 clones, around four fifths seen only once; the top ten take about 0.95%. The sequencing input was blood. The receptors originated from a girl aged 2 to 10 with cystic fibrosis.

The V and J genes are TRBV4-1 and TRBJ1-1; a possible D gene is TRBD1 (5 bases). Trimming cost V 1 base and J 4 bases, with 13 bases left between them. CDR3 length equals 15 residues. Germline V gene lookup returns CDR1 MGHRA and CDR2 YSYEKL. Here the CDR3 reads CASSQAVSGGTEAFF. The DNA for the CDR3 is TGCGCCAGCAGCCAAGCTGTGTCTGGGGGCACTGAAGCTTTCTTT.

The chain has TRBV7-2 and TRBJ1-3; D is perhaps TRBD1 (6 bases). CDR3 length equals 16 residues. Germline CDR1 is SGHTA and CDR2 is FQGNSA. Trimming stripped 5 bases from V and 3 bases from J, with 17 bases between. Written as DNA, the CDR3 is TGTGCCAGCAGCCAAAAAACAGGGTTGAGTGGAAACACCATATATTTT. It translates to CASSQKTGLSGNTIYF.

The chain couples TRBV9 to TRBJ2-2; TRBD2 matches at 10 bases. Germline V gene sequence: CDR1 SGDLS, CDR2 YYNGEE. This CDR3 contains 17 residues. V trimming: 0 bases; J trimming: 4 bases; junction bases outside the gene matches: 6. The CDR3 bases are TGTGCCAGCAGCGTAGACGGATTAGCGGGAGGCACCGGGGAGCTGTTTTTT. It codes for CASSVDGLAGGTGELFF.

This chain links TRBV7-9 with TRBJ1-2, with D tentatively TRBD1 (5 bases). This CDR3 has 14 residues. Germline-derived CDR1 and CDR2 are SEHNR and FQNEAQ (reference sequence). Trimming removed 7 bases from V and 8 bases from J, with 20 bases in between. In nucleotides, the CDR3 is TGTGCCAGCACCTGGGTTGGGGGTTCGGAGGGCTACACCTTC. Translation: CASTWVGGSEGYTF.

This rearrangement joins TRBV27 to TRBJ2-7; 9 bases map to TRBD2. The germline CDR1 and CDR2 sequences are MNHEY and SMNVEV (reference sequence). There are 14 residues in the CDR3. J gave up 2 bases and V 3 bases, and 2 bases lay outside the gene matches. The CDR3 loop is CASSFAGGPYEQYF. The CDR3 DNA reads as TGTGCCAGCAGTTTTGCGGGAGGGCCCTACGAGCAGTACTTC.

The chain has TRBV30 and TRBJ1-1; 7 positions match TRBD1. This CDR3 spans 11 amino acids. With 4 bases clipped from V and 11 bases from J, the junction kept 7 bases outside the gene matches. The germline V gene encodes CDR1 GTSNPN and CDR2 SVGIG (reference sequence). CDR3 DNA: TGTGCCTGGATACAGGGGCAGGTCGCTTTCTTT. This encodes CAWIQGQVAFF.

The CDR3 region is CASKSGGVGNTEAFF. The CDR3 DNA follows: TGTGCCAGCAAGTCGGGGGGCGTTGGGAACACTGAAGCTTTCTTT. This chain joins TRBV28 and TRBJ1-1; possible D gene TRBD1, 6 bases. The CDR3 has 15 amino acids. The V gene's germline CDR1 is MDHEN and CDR2 SYDVKM. V was trimmed by 7 bases and J by 1 base, leaving 16 bases between them.

The genes are TRBV19 and TRBJ2-7; 10 positions match TRBD1. The germline gives CDR1 LNHDA, CDR2 SQIVND (reference sequence). Losses at the gene ends were 7 bases for V and 0 bases for J; bases not matched to a gene: 9. The CDR3 loop spans 16 amino acids. CDR3 sequence: CASMGQGPSSSYEQYF. CDR3 in DNA: TGTGCCAGTATGGGACAGGGGCCTTCAAGCTCCTACGAGCAGTACTTC.

CDR3 nucleotide sequence: TGTGCCAGCAGCGCCACCCCTAGCGGGAGGATCTTCGATACGCAGTATTTT. Translating gives CASSATPSGRIFDTQYF. The chain recombines TRBV13 with TRBJ2-3, with 11 bases aligning to TRBD2. Trimming at V came to 5 bases and at J to 6 bases, leaving 13 bases not matched to a gene. Germline V gene sequence: CDR1 PRHDT, CDR2 FYEKMQ (reference sequence). The CDR3 runs to 17 residues.

V usage is TRBV5-1 and J usage is TRBJ1-3; D not certain. The germline V gene has CDR1 SGHRS and CDR2 YFSETQ. This CDR3 contains 15 residues. Trimming left V 3 bases short and J 0 bases short, with 10 bases between. The CDR3 spells CASSSNTNSGNTIYF. The DNA for the CDR3 is TGCGCCAGCAGCTCCAACACCAACTCTGGAAACACCATATATTTT.